These T cell receptor beta chains were read from a single sample in a study of T-cell reconstitution after alpha-beta-depleted transplantation in children. A single record per CDR3 protein comes from TCRdb applying MiXCR to the PCR reads. The table has about 78,000 distinct CDR3 sequences, 13% to 15% seen once. Sequencing was performed on PBMCs, mostly from graft donor cells, taken 180 days after TCRalphabeta/CD19-depleted stem cell transplant. These receptors originate from a male patient aged 2-9 years who had a stem cell transplant for acute lymphoblastic leukemia, so the T cells may come from the graft donor. Each CDR3 is given with its conserved first and last residue. D genes are given only for firm matches. Only part of the rows carry a size: once, few, many, or a class if the clone is expanded.

TRBV12-5	few	NA	TRBJ1-2	TGTGCTAGTGGTCGCCGGGGCTCTAACTATGGCTACACCTTC	CASGRRGSNYGYTF
TRBV6-1	few	NA	TRBJ1-5	TGTGCCAGCAGTGAACAGGTTAATCAGCCCCAGCATTTT	CASSEQVNQPQHF
TRBV7-2	few	NA	TRBJ1-6	TGTGCCAGCCGAAGCGGAGGGTATTCACCCCTCCACTTT	CASRSGGYSPLHF
TRBV25-1	NA	NA	TRBJ1-1	TGTGCCAGCAGTGAAGTCCTAAACACTGAAGCTTTCTTT	CASSEVLNTEAFF
TRBV7-9	few	NA	TRBJ2-4	TGTGCCAGCAGCTTAGCGCTAGGGGCCAAAAACATTCAGTACTTC	CASSLALGAKNIQYF
TRBV7-8	few	TRBD2	TRBJ2-3	TGTGCCAGCGTCGTGTCGTGGGGGGGGAGGAAAGATACGCAGTATTTT	CASVVSWGGRKDTQYF
TRBV15	NA	TRBD1	TRBJ2-5	TGTGCCACCAGCAGAGATAAGAACAGGGGCCGGGAGACCCAGTACTTC	CATSRDKNRGRETQYF
TRBV5-1	many	NA	TRBJ2-7	TGCGCCAGCAGCTTCCGGGTGGGGACCTACGAGCAGTACTTC	CASSFRVGTYEQYF
TRBV24-1	few	TRBD1	TRBJ2-3	TGTGCCACCAGTGTCCCGGGACAGGGGAATACGCAGTATTTT	CATSVPGQGNTQYF
TRBV12-3/TRBV12-4	few	NA	TRBJ2-7	TGTGCCAGCACCAGGGGGGGGGCGCGCCACGAGCAGTACTTC	CASTRGGARHEQYF